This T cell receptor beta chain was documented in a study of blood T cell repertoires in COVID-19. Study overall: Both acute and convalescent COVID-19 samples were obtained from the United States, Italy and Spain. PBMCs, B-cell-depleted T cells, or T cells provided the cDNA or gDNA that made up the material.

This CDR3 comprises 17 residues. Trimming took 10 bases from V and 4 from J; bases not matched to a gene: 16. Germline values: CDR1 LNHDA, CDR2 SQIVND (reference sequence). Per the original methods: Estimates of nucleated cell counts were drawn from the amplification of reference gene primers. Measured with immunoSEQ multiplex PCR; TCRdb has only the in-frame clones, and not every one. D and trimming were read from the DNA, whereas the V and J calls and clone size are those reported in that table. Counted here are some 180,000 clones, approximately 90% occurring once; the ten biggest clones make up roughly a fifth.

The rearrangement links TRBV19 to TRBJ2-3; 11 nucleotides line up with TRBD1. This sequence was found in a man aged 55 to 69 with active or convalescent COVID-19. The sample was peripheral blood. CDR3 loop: CATRRQGQGVSADTQYF. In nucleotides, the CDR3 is TGTGCCACTAGAAGGCAGGGACAGGGGGTTAGCGCAGATACGCAGTATTTT.